Below, 18 T cell receptor beta chains from the same sample are listed, as sequenced in a study of OX40 agonist ivuxolimab in advanced cancers. Sequencing used immunoSEQ multiplex PCR; TCRdb keeps in-frame clones, though not all of them. This table has some 19,000 clones, approximately 80% appearing once. The sequencing here drew on CD4+ or CD8+ T cells sorted from blood, taken in a trial of the OX40 agonist ivuxolimab. These TCRs come from an adult with an advanced solid tumor such as melanoma, head and neck, liver or kidney cancer.

This clone has only a few counts. The chain recombines TRBV6-7 with TRBJ1-2; TRBD1 is a possible D gene (6 bases). TRBV6-7 is given ORF status, its function remaining uncertain. CDR3 length equals 14 residues. V was trimmed by 8 bases and J by 3 bases, leaving 16 bases between them. CDR3 DNA sequence: TGTGCCAGCGGATGGACAGCACGAGACTATGGCTACACCTTC. Amino acids: CASGWTARDYGYTF.

The chain couples TRBV9 to TRBJ2-1, with TRBD2 as a possible D gene (5 bases). CDR1 and CDR2 (germline): SGDLS, YYNGEE. This CDR3 is built from 17 residues. Trimming shortened V by 6 bases and J by 8 bases, and 27 bases separated the two germline ends. CDR3 bases: TGTGCCAGCAAGGACCCCCTAGGCGGGCCCCAAGGTGATGAGCAGTTCTTC. Translation: CASKDPLGGPQGDEQFF.

This clone came up once. The rearrangement joins TRBV29-1 to TRBJ1-2; tentatively, D is TRBD1 (5 bases). V lost 7 bases, J lost 3 bases, and 15 bases lay in between. Germline V gene data show CDR1 as SQVTM and CDR2 as ANQGSEA. This CDR3 is built from 13 residues. In DNA form, the CDR3 reads TGCAGCGCGGGACCTTTTGGGGACTATGGCTACACCTTC. Its protein product is CSAGPFGDYGYTF.

The rearrangement joins TRBV19 to TRBJ2-1, with D possibly being TRBD2 (6 bases). V lost 5 bases to trimming and J lost 0 bases, with 11 bases between them. The CDR3 extends over 15 amino acids. Germline V gene lookup returns CDR1 LNHDA and CDR2 SQIVND (reference sequence). CDR3 sequence (DNA): TGTGCCAGTAGTCTTAGCGGCAGCTCCTACAATGAGCAGTTCTTC. This codes for CASSLSGSSYNEQFF.

Relative to its sample, this clone is hyperexpanded (1% or more). The chain has TRBV18 and TRBJ1-1; TRBD1 matches 9 bases. The junction had 5 bases not matched to a gene; V was cut back by 3 bases and J by 0 bases. Germline CDR1 reads KGHSH; CDR2 reads LQKENI. There are 16 residues in the CDR3. CDR3 in DNA: TGTGCCAGCTCACCCGAGGACAGGGGAGTGAACACTGAAGCTTTCTTT. Its protein product is CASSPEDRGVNTEAFF.

V gene TRBV27 combines with J gene TRBJ2-7, with TRBD2 identical over 9 bases. The CDR3 runs to 15 residues. Germline CDR1 is MNHEY and CDR2 is SMNVEV (reference sequence). The V segment lost 6 bases and the J segment 4 bases; nucleotides outside the gene matches: 10. CDR3 residues: CASSRGSGGFYEQYF. The CDR3 nucleotides read TGTGCCAGCAGCAGGGGTAGCGGGGGTTTTTACGAGCAGTACTTC.

The chain has TRBV28 and TRBJ1-1; D call uncertain. The CDR3 consists of 16 residues. V lost 3 bases and J 0 bases, leaving 14 bases between the germline ends. Germline lookup yields CDR1 MDHEN and CDR2 SYDVKM. The CDR3 DNA sequence: TGTGCCAGCAGTTTCGCTCCCGCGTCCATGAACACTGAAGCTTTCTTT. This translates into CASSFAPASMNTEAFF.

The genes are TRBV27 and TRBJ2-7, with D unclear. The ends were cut back, 6 bases at V and 4 bases at J, with 13 bases in the middle. This CDR3 spans 13 amino acids. Germline V lookup: CDR1 MNHEY, CDR2 SMNVEV (reference sequence). CDR3 protein: CASSSSQFYEQYF. The CDR3 nucleotides read TGTGCCAGCAGCTCCTCACAGTTTTACGAGCAGTACTTC.

The V call is TRBV11-2, the J call TRBJ1-2, with D perhaps matching TRBD1 (5 bases). V dropped 1 base and J dropped 13 bases, with 16 bases sitting between them. Germline-derived CDR1 and CDR2 are SGHAT and FQNNGV. This CDR3 spans 13 amino acids. The DNA of the CDR3 is TGTGCCAGCAGCTTAGGGCAGGGCATCACTGTCACCTTC. Translating gives CASSLGQGITVTF.

This chain connects TRBV6-6 to TRBJ2-3; TRBD1 is a possible D gene (5 bases). The CDR3 runs 13 residues. Germline V gene sequence: CDR1 MNHNY, CDR2 SVGAGI (reference sequence). V was shortened by 6 bases and J by 0 bases, with 7 bases between the two germline ends. CDR3 protein: CASRRQSTDTQYF. CDR3 in DNA: TGTGCCAGCAGACGACAGAGCACAGATACGCAGTATTTT.

V usage is TRBV28 and J usage is TRBJ2-7; D is unclear. This CDR3 is 12 amino acids long. CDR1 is MDHEN, CDR2 SYDVKM, per germline. V dropped 7 bases and J dropped 1 base, with 8 bases sitting between them. CDR3 coding DNA: TGTGCCAGCACCGACGGGTCCTACGAGCAGTACTTC. The encoded protein is CASTDGSYEQYF.

The V gene is TRBV7-6, the J gene TRBJ2-7; TRBD1 matches at 9 bases. Germline V CDR1 and CDR2: SGHVS, FNYEAQ. V trimming: 3 bases; J trimming: 4 bases; junction bases outside the gene matches: 4. The CDR3 consists of 14 residues. In nucleotides, the CDR3 is TGTGCCAGCAGCTTGTCCGGGACAGGGTACGAGCAGTACTTC. Protein sequence: CASSLSGTGYEQYF.

This clone appeared once. The V and J genes are TRBV7-2 and TRBJ1-2, with a weak D call TRBD1 (5 bases). Trimming took off 5 bases at V and 3 bases at J, with 13 bases between the two ends. The CDR3 length is 14 residues. The V gene's germline CDR1 is SGHTA and CDR2 FQGNSA. The CDR3 DNA reads TGTGCCAGCAGCCTGTTCAGGGATGACTATGGCTACACCTTC. This gives the protein CASSLFRDDYGYTF.

This chain uses TRBV27 with TRBJ1-2, with 7 bases identical to TRBD1. The CDR3 spans 13 residues. Trimming removed 6 bases from V and 3 bases from J; junction bases left unmatched: 4. Per germline, CDR1 MNHEY and CDR2 SMNVEV (reference sequence). The CDR3 loop reads CASRGDRDYGYTF. The CDR3 bases are TGTGCCAGCAGAGGTGACAGGGACTATGGCTACACCTTC.

J is TRBJ2-5 and V is TRBV30; D remains unclear. The CDR3 is 11 amino acids. Trimming removed 4 bases from V and 5 bases from J, with 8 bases in between. CDR1 and CDR2 (germline): GTSNPN, SVGIG (reference sequence). CDR3 residues: CAWIRSETQYF. CDR3 DNA sequence: TGTGCCTGGATTCGGTCGGAGACCCAGTACTTC.

V usage is TRBV28 and J usage is TRBJ2-1; no firm D call. The CDR3 length is 13 residues. The V gene's germline CDR1 is MDHEN and CDR2 SYDVKM. Trimming removed 3 bases from V and 9 bases from J, with 12 bases in between. For the CDR3, the DNA is TGTGCCAGCAGTTTTGGCAGCCATACTGAGCAGTTCTTC. Protein: CASSFGSHTEQFF.

The chain has TRBV7-6 and TRBJ1-1, with D hard to call. The V end was cut by 1 base, the J end by 1 base, with 4 bases between. The CDR3 sequence is 13 residues long. Germline CDR1 and CDR2: SGHVS and FNYEAQ. CDR3 sequence: CASSLEANTEAFF. The CDR3 bases are TGTGCCAGCAGCTTAGAGGCGAACACTGAAGCTTTCTTT.

This clone was observed a single time. The chain couples TRBV6-6 to TRBJ2-2; D gene uncertain. CDR1 is MNHNY, CDR2 SVGAGI, per germline (reference sequence). This CDR3 spans 13 amino acids. Trimming stripped 3 bases from V and 6 bases from J, with 8 bases between. The CDR3 region has the DNA TGTGCCAGCAGTTATGGAGACCCCGGGGAGCTGTTTTTT. This translates into CASSYGDPGELFF.